This TCR beta chain appears in the sequencing data of a study of T cell responses to AZD1222 COVID-19 vaccine. Study-wide results and limits: Spike-specific TCR breadth and depth both grew after two AZD1222 doses.

Notes on this clone: Its specificity is unknown.

Data came from immunoSEQ multiplex PCR; TCRdb stores just in-frame clones and leaves some out. The top ten clones hold roughly 8% of a sample with fewer than 95,000 clones, roughly 90% of them seen once. Looked up from germline, CDR1 is SGHTA and CDR2 is FQGTGA. The CDR3 is 13 amino acids. With 3 bases removed from V and 5 bases from J, the gap between germline ends came to 11 bases. This receptor was identified in an adult who received the AZD1222 COVID-19 vaccine. This chain uses TRBV7-3 with TRBJ2-7, with TRBD2 as a possible D gene (6 bases). Sample: peripheral blood, taken 28 days after the second AZD1222 dose. This chain's CDR3 is CASSLTRTHEQYF. DNA of the CDR3: TGTGCCAGCAGCTTGACTAGAACCCACGAGCAGTACTTC.